This passage covers 5 T cell receptor beta chains from one sample sequenced in a study of blood T cells in healthy people across ages. A sample-barcoded 5' primer and a J-beta primer mix were used in a second PCR of about 7 to 12 cycles. TCRdb re-called the 5' RACE reads with MiXCR, one entry per CDR3 protein. Found here are 750,000 to 1,000,000 distinct CDR3 sequences, almost 30% of them singletons; the top ten hold roughly a tenth. These same data were also listed under a study on T cells of mothers and their children.

Source material: blood. The receptor set was obtained from a woman in her thirties or forties in good health.

The chain couples TRBV5-1 to TRBJ2-3; D not resolved. V lost 0 bases and J 1 base, leaving 18 bases between the germline ends. This CDR3 spans 18 amino acids. In germline, CDR1 is SGHRS, CDR2 YFSETQ. CDR3 bases: TGCGCCAGCAGCTTGGATCTTAACCGTCTGTCGGGCACAGATACGCAGTATTTT. This sequence encodes CASSLDLNRLSGTDTQYF.

This clonotype showed up just a few times. V usage is TRBV7-9 and J usage is TRBJ1-4; unclear D gene. V was trimmed by 7 bases and J by 0 bases, leaving 9 bases between them. Germline V gene lookup returns CDR1 SEHNR and CDR2 FQNEAQ (reference sequence). There are 14 residues in the CDR3. CDR3 protein: CASNQHTTNEKLFF. DNA for the CDR3: TGTGCCAGCAACCAACATACAACTAATGAAAAACTGTTTTTT.

Note on this clonotype: At one of its ends the junction is not consistent with the germline gene, which may arise from a read error. The chain recombines TRBV9 with TRBJ2-5, with 10 bases lining up with TRBD2. Germline V CDR1 and CDR2: SGDLS, YYNGEE. This CDR3 spans 17 amino acids. The CDR3 nucleotides read TGTGCCGGCAGCGTAGGGAAAGCGGGGGGGCTTGGGGAGACCCAGTACTTC. It specifies CAGSVGKAGGLGETQYF.

A few counts support this clonotype. This chain uses TRBV5-1 with TRBJ1-2; no reliable D call. The CDR3 totals 13 residues. The germline V gene encodes CDR1 SGHRS and CDR2 YFSETQ. V was shortened by 6 bases and J by 7 bases, with 16 bases between the two germline ends. CDR3 in DNA: TGCGCCAGCACCTCGACGACGGGAGGTGGCTACACCTTC. Its protein product is CASTSTTGGGYTF. Full variable domain (missing parts from reference TRBV5-1 and TRBJ1-2): KAGVTQTPRYLIKTRGQQVTLSCSPISGHRSVSWYQQTPGQGLQFLFEYFSETQRNKGNFPGRFSGRQFSNSRSEMNVSTLELGDSALYLCASTSTTGGGYTFGSGTRLTVV.

The sample holds many counts of this clonotype. This chain uses TRBV4-3 with TRBJ2-7; D could derive from TRBD1 or TRBD2 (5 bases each). The CDR3 contains 15 residues. V lost 1 base, J lost 4 bases, and 14 bases lay in between. In germline, CDR1 is LGHNA, CDR2 YSLEER. CDR3 amino acids: CASSQGPGKGYEQYF. DNA for the CDR3: TGCGCCAGCAGCCAAGGTCCGGGAAAGGGGTACGAGCAGTACTTC.